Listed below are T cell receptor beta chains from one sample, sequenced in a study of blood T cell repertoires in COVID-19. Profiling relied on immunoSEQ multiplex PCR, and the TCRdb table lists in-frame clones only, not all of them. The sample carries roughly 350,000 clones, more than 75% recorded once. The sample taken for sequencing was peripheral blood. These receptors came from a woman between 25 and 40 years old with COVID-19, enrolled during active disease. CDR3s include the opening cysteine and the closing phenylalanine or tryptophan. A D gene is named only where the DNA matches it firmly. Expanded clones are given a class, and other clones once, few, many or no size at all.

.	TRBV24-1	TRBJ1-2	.	CATSLGQNYGYTF	TGTGCCACCAGTCTGGGACAAAACTATGGCTACACCTTC
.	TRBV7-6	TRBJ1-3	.	CASSRRAGSSGNTIYF	TGTGCCAGCAGCCGCAGGGCCGGAAGCTCTGGAAACACCATATATTTT
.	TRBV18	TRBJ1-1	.	CASSISGVNTEAFF	TGTGCCAGCTCAATCTCAGGGGTGAACACTGAAGCTTTCTTT
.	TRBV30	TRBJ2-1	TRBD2	CAWAAGGLYNEQFF	TGTGCCTGGGCTGCGGGAGGGCTGTATAATGAGCAGTTCTTC
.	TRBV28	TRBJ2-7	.	CASRMAGSSYEQYF	TGTGCCAGCAGGATGGCGGGAAGCTCCTACGAGCAGTACTTC
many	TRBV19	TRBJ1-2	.	CASNKDSRAYGYTF	TGTGCCAGTAACAAGGACAGCCGGGCCTATGGCTACACCTTC
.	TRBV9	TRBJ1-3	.	CASSPQGQAGNTIYF	TGTGCCAGCAGCCCCCAGGGTCAGGCTGGAAACACCATATATTTT
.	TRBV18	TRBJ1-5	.	CASSPGGSHQPQHF	TGTGCCAGCTCACCGGGAGGTAGTCATCAGCCCCAGCATTTT
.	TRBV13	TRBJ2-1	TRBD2	CASSFLADYNEQFF	TGTGCCAGCAGCTTCCTAGCGGACTACAATGAGCAGTTCTTC
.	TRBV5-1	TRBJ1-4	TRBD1	CASSQGTGVDEKLFF	TGCGCCAGCAGCCAGGGGACAGGGGTTGATGAAAAACTGTTTTTT
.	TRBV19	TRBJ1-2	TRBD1	CASSNRDSPNYGYTF	TGTGCCAGTAGTAACAGGGACAGCCCTAACTATGGCTACACCTTC
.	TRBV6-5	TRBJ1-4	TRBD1	CASSTRDRVEKLFF	TGTGCCAGCAGCACAAGGGACAGGGTTGAAAAACTGTTTTTT
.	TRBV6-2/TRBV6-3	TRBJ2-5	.	CASSPTRRLETQYF	TGTGCCAGCAGTCCGACTAGACGACTCGAGACCCAGTACTTC
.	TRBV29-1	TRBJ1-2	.	CSVARVGGYTF	TGCAGCGTTGCCAGGGTTGGAGGCTACACCTTC
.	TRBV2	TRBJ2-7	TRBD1	CAGRQGDEQYF	TGTGCCGGGCGACAGGGAGACGAGCAGTACTTC
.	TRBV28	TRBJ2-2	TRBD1	CASRWDRGLNGELFF	TGTGCCAGCAGATGGGACAGGGGGCTTAACGGGGAGCTGTTTTTT
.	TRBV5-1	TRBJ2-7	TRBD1	CASSLGGQGYEQYF	TGCGCCAGCAGCTTGGGAGGACAGGGCTACGAGCAGTACTTC
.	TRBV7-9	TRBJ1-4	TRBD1	CASSLDIAGGHEKLFF	TGTGCCAGCAGCTTAGATATCGCAGGGGGGCATGAAAAACTGTTTTTT
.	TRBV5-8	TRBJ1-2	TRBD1	CASSLRDRGGYGYTF	TGTGCCAGCAGCTTACGGGACAGGGGAGGGTATGGCTACACCTTC
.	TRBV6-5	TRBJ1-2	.	CASGRGDDGYTF	TGTGCCAGCGGGAGGGGGGACGATGGCTACACCTTC
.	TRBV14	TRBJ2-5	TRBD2	CASSQTREVETQYF	TGTGCCAGCAGCCAGACGCGGGAGGTTGAGACCCAGTACTTC
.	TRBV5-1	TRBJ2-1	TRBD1	CASSREATGTGSYNEQFF	TGCGCCAGCAGCCGAGAAGCGACAGGGACGGGCTCCTACAATGAGCAGTTCTTC
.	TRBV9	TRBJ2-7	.	CASSPGAYEQYF	TGTGCCAGCAGCCCCGGGGCCTACGAGCAGTACTTC
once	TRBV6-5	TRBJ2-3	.	CASSYAAGDTQYF	TGTGCCAGCAGTTACGCAGCGGGAGATACGCAGTATTTT
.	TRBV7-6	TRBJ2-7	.	CASSLGEGPSYEQYF	TGTGCCAGCAGTCTAGGTGAGGGTCCCTCCTACGAGCAGTACTTC
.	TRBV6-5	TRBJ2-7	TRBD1	CASSYGTGAYEQYF	TGTGCCAGCAGTTACGGGACAGGGGCCTACGAGCAGTACTTC
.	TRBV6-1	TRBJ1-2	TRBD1	CASSEIRQGNYGYTF	TGTGCCAGCAGTGAAATCCGACAGGGAAACTATGGCTACACCTTC
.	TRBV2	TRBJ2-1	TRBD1	CASSDRGYNEQFF	TGTGCCAGCAGTGACAGGGGGTACAATGAGCAGTTCTTC
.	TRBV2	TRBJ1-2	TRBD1	CANAPGQGNYGYTF	TGTGCCAACGCCCCGGGACAGGGTAACTATGGCTACACCTTC